This T cell receptor beta chain was sequenced during a study of shared clonotypes between healthy human individuals (dated by TCRdb to 2018 to 2021). In the study overall: A few men and two women, aged 18 to 49 years, made up the cohort. For each donor, three plates each were used for CD4 naive and CD4 memory, two plates were used for CD8 naive, and one plate was used for CD8 memory. Blood TCR repertoires of a handful of healthy adults were deeply sequenced to estimate repertoire size and the extent of clonotype sharing between individuals. Libraries were prepared and TCR repertoires were sequenced by different laboratories using diverse techniques, in order to increase sequencing depth and limit assay-specific biases. Between about 0.9 and 9 billion PBMCs per donor were obtained by leukapheresis. Points the paper makes about the study in general: Compared with non-shared clonotypes, the clonotypes found in all four sorted-subset donors had higher generation probabilities. Naive subsets generally had larger estimated clonotype richness than memory subsets did. Because the study included a small number of donors, the genetic and exposure-history diversity represented was limited. When a handful of donors were compared, the shared fraction of clonotypes was about 5% for naive CD4, 3.5% to 4% for naive CD8, 2.3% for memory CD4, and 0.35% to 0.4% for memory CD8. Sampling was restricted to blood, and TCR repertoires in tissues likely differ from the TCR repertoires found in blood. Incomplete sequencing was indicated by rarefaction of sorted-subset datasets, despite the large sequencing depth. Based on pairwise subsampling, the degree of clonotype sharing among donors was expected to be affected by sequencing depth.

Using the deep immunoSEQ assay, TCR CDR3 regions were amplified from genomic DNA by multiplex PCR. Extracted genomic DNA from each cell subset was spread evenly across all wells of several immunoSEQ 96-well plates, with each plate serving as a replicate. For sorted subsets, about 200 ng genomic DNA, equal to 30,000 to 35,000 T cell genomes, was loaded into each replicate PCR. The purified libraries were quantified using a Qubit 3.0 fluorometer, sized with a Bioanalyzer 2100, and then quantified again using the KAPA Library Quantification kit. Every immunoSEQ 96-well plate was sequenced on a separate single-read 150-cycle Illumina NextSeq 550 flow cell. Processing in the source paper ran as follows. The immunoSEQ output contained only junctional sequences without quality scores, so filtering could not match that applied to full-length reads. Sequences were annotated with PyIR, a Python wrapper for IgBLAST v1.9, and V/J genes and CDR3 were assigned using IMGT germline references. Reads were removed for weak V/J assignments (E-value above 1e-6), missing CDR3, stop codons, out-of-frame junctions, or ambiguous translated residues. V3J clonotypes were defined by identical inferred V gene, J gene, and CDR3 amino acid sequence. The percentage overlap between two repertoires was calculated by dividing the number of shared unique clonotypes by the size of the smaller repertoire. RTK rarefaction, the Chao1 estimator, and Recon v2.1 estimates of unobserved clonotypes were used to assess repertoire richness. OLGA was used to compute generation probabilities for all TCRbeta clonotypes that the gDNA method yielded from a handful of donors. TCRdb provides this immuneACCESS table in a form limited to in-frame rearrangements. Some clones are lacking; in checked studies, under half of them reflect an unresolved V gene, and why the rest are absent is not known. Clonal size and the V and J genes are those of that table, whereas D and trimming came from the DNA. For this sample the table gives about 2.1 million clones, of which about 93% were detected only once. Approximately 1.6% of the sample lies in the top ten.

V lost 3 bases and J lost 6 bases; the stretch between them is 18 bases long. CDR1 LNHDA and CDR2 SQIVND are derived from the germline V gene (reference sequence). Taken from cysteine to phenylalanine, the CDR3 has 15 residues. Just the 45-base CDR3 DNA is kept, in frame starting at base 1. CD8 naive samples consisted of CD45RO-negative cells that were positively selected for CCR7, yielding a CD45RA+CCR7+ population without TemRA cells. The donors were healthy, HIV-negative adults who had no recently reported acute infections or vaccinations. Every donor was a Caucasian adult residing in Nashville, Tennessee, USA. After blood collection by leukapheresis, PBMCs were isolated using Ficoll-Histopaque density gradient centrifugation and then cryopreserved in the vapor phase of liquid nitrogen. Purity and quantity of every magnetically sorted T cell population were checked by analytical flow cytometry. From each sorted fraction, genomic DNA was isolated and quantified by UV absorbance on a Nanodrop 2000c.

In regard to this clone: Which antigen it targets is not known. Nothing much larger sits one base from this clone, and base qualities are not available.

The sequence came from a man younger than 30 in good health. Some clones in this sample may be carry-over from other donors' samples. The chain couples TRBV19 to TRBJ2-7; TRBD1 might be the D gene, on 5 matching bases. Sequencing was done on a sample of naive CD8+ T cells from PBMCs. The cell subset or site label, read with the paper, signifies: CD45RA+CCR7+. The nucleotide sequence reads as follows: TGTGCCAGTAGTATGGGGCAGGGTATCCTCCTCGAGCAGTACTTC. Translated, this gives CASSMGQGILLEQYF.